Sequencing of this T cell receptor (beta chain) was carried out in a study of T cells in narcolepsy. A word on this clone: Its antigen is not known.

TCRdb's copy holds only in-frame clones and misses some; the assay was immunoSEQ multiplex PCR. The sample contains tens of thousands of clones, roughly 82% of which appear only once. Study conclusions and caveats: Comparing one patient's CSF and blood CD4+ clonotypes highlighted HCRT- and TRIB2-specific autoreactive clonotypes.

This CDR3 is built from 14 residues. V shed 5 bases and J 5 bases; nucleotides not matched to a gene: 5. Per germline, CDR1 PRHDT and CDR2 FYEKMQ (reference sequence). This receptor was obtained from a human donor with narcolepsy. The V call is TRBV13, the J call TRBJ2-3, with 9 nucleotides matching TRBD1. The source material was CD45RA- memory CD4+ T cells from PBMCs. The DNA for the CDR3 is TGTGCCAGCAGCACCCGGACAGGGGTAGATACGCAGTATTTT. Translation gives CASSTRTGVDTQYF.